This entry features one TCR beta chain sequence. Authors' analysis steps: Counts of nucleated cells, estimated from reference gene primer amplification, were obtained. Libraries were prepared by immunoSEQ multiplex PCR; TCRdb keeps only in-frame clonotypes and omits some of them. That table gives V, J and clone size, and the DNA gave D and trimming. The repertoire consists of approximately 310,000 clones, with around 87% occurring once and the leading ten covering around 7.8%. This sample is drawn from a study of blood T cell repertoires in COVID-19. As for the study in general: Both acute and convalescent COVID-19 samples were obtained from the United States, Italy and Spain. Sample material is recorded as cDNA or gDNA derived from T cells, B-cell-depleted T cells, or PBMCs.

Sequencing was carried out using peripheral blood. The sequence derives from a woman between 50 and 59 years old who had recovered from COVID-19.

The CDR3 protein is CASSGTGDQPQHF. The CDR3 coding sequence is TGTGCCAGCAGCGGTACAGGGGACCAGCCCCAGCATTTT. V usage is TRBV11-2 and J usage is TRBJ1-5; 7 nucleotides line up with TRBD1. CDR3 length equals 13 residues. Germline assignment: CDR1 SGHAT and CDR2 FQNNGV. Trimming took 5 bases from V and 7 from J; bases not matched to a gene: 5. Based on the CDR3 plus reference TRBV11-2 and TRBJ1-5, the full variable domain is EAGVAQSPRYKIIEKRQSVAFWCNPISGHATLYWYQQILGQGPKLLIQFQNNGVVDDSQLPKDRFSAERLKGVDSTLKIQPAKLEDSAVYLCASSGTGDQPQHFGDGTRLSIL.